Following are 26 T cell receptor beta chains from one sample sequenced in a study of neurological immune-mediated disorders. TCRdb independently ran MiXCR on the 5' RACE reads; one entry per CDR3 protein. In the table there are about 33,000 distinct CDR3 sequences, about 1.6% of which are singletons. Sequencing used PBMCs. Receptors originate from a woman aged 30 to 39 with multiple sclerosis.

This clonotype appeared a few times. The chain recombines TRBV18 with TRBJ2-1; tentative D call: TRBD1 (6 bases). Per the germline V gene, CDR1 is KGHSH and CDR2 is LQKENI. There are 14 residues in the CDR3. Between the trimmed V and J ends, which lost 4 bases and 10 bases, there was a span of 17 bases. In DNA form, the CDR3 reads TGTGCCAGCTCACACGCCACAGGGCGTAAGGAGCAGTTCTTC. Translation gives CASSHATGRKEQFF.

This clonotype was observed at least ten times. This sequence joins TRBV2 and TRBJ2-5; D perhaps matches TRBD2 (6 bases). Germline lookup yields CDR1 SNHLY and CDR2 FYNNEI. The length of the CDR3 is 13 residues. Trimming pared 7 bases from V and 1 base from J, leaving 10 bases between. The CDR3: CASNGGVQETQYF. The CDR3 coding sequence is TGTGCCAGCAATGGCGGGGTCCAAGAGACCCAGTACTTC.

This clonotype was recorded at least ten times. V is TRBV3-1 and J is TRBJ2-1; a weak D match, TRBD1 (5 bases). Trimming took 1 base from V and 7 from J, leaving 14 bases between them. The CDR3 consists of 15 residues. Germline loops: CDR1 LGHDT, CDR2 YNNKEL (reference sequence). The CDR3 DNA reads TGTGCCAGCAGCCAAGGTAGGGGCTACGGGAATGAGCAGTTCTTC. It is translated as CASSQGRGYGNEQFF.

In its sample, this clonotype was seen many times. The chain joins TRBV12-3 or TRBV12-4 to TRBJ1-1, with D unclear. V dropped 6 bases and J dropped 0 bases, with 11 bases sitting between them. CDR3 length equals 14 residues. The CDR3 region is CASSTRPMNTEAFF. As DNA, the CDR3 is TGTGCCAGCAGCACCAGGCCCATGAACACTGAAGCTTTCTTT.

Many counts were recorded for this clonotype. The chain employs TRBV4-1 and TRBJ2-3, with 8 bases fitting TRBD1. The CDR3 covers 17 residues. Germline CDR1 is MGHRA and CDR2 is YSYEKL. J was trimmed by 2 bases and V by 2 bases; bases with no gene match: 9. CDR3 protein: CASSQFTGTGPTDTQYF. CDR3 nucleotides: TGCGCCAGCAGCCAATTTACCGGGACAGGCCCCACAGATACGCAGTATTTT.

This clonotype was observed at least ten times. The CDR3 region is CSARDLGTGDPNTEAFF. The CDR3 nucleotides are TGCAGTGCTAGAGATTTAGGGACAGGGGACCCGAACACTGAAGCTTTCTTT. The genes are TRBV20-1 and TRBJ1-1; 10 bases align to TRBD1. V was pared by 0 bases and J by 1 base, with 8 bases of the junction left unmatched. CDR1 and CDR2 from the germline V gene are DFQATT and SNEGSKA (reference sequence). CDR3 length: 17 amino acids.

This clonotype was observed at least ten times. V is TRBV18 and J is TRBJ2-3; D is unclear. The V end was cut by 6 bases, the J end by 6 bases, with 10 bases between. The CDR3 is 12 amino acids. In germline, CDR1 is KGHSH, CDR2 LQKENI. This chain's CDR3 is CASSPYQDTQYF. The DNA of the CDR3 is TGTGCCAGCTCGCCGTATCAGGATACGCAGTATTTT.

This clonotype was detected only a few times. This chain uses TRBV4-3 with TRBJ2-1, with TRBD1 identical over 7 bases. V lost 6 bases, J lost 4 bases, and 15 bases stayed unmatched. CDR1 LGHNA and CDR2 YSLEER come from the germline V gene. There are 17 residues in the CDR3. CDR3 amino acids: CASSPTGARGPYNEQFF. CDR3 in DNA: TGCGCCAGCAGTCCCACAGGGGCCAGGGGTCCTTACAATGAGCAGTTCTTC.

Ten or more counts support this clonotype. CDR3: CASSLYAGAFEQYF. The DNA for the CDR3 is TGTGCCAGCAGCTTATATGCAGGGGCCTTTGAGCAGTACTTC. The chain has TRBV7-2 and TRBJ2-7; D possibly corresponds to TRBD1 (6 bases). CDR1 is SGHTA, CDR2 FQGNSA, per germline. The germline V and J ends were trimmed by 2 bases and 7 bases, with 15 bases remaining between them. The length of the CDR3 is 14 residues.

In its sample, this clonotype was seen many times. This rearrangement joins TRBV5-1 to TRBJ1-1; 7 bases line up with TRBD1. This CDR3 is built from 13 residues. The ends lost 3 bases at V and 7 bases at J; junction bases unmatched: 6. Germline V gives CDR1 SGHRS, CDR2 YFSETQ. The CDR3 coding sequence is TGCGCCAGCAGCTCCGGGACAGACAATGAAGCTTTCTTT. This sequence encodes CASSSGTDNEAFF.

This clonotype was counted at least ten times. J is TRBJ2-4 and V is TRBV29-1; 9 bases align to TRBD1. The CDR3 is 12 residues long. The J segment lost 7 bases and the V segment lost 6 bases, leaving 4 bases of the junction unmatched. CDR1 SQVTM and CDR2 ANQGSEA come from the germline V gene. The CDR3 nucleotides are TGCAGCGTCATCGGACAGGGGAACATTCAGTACTTC. This gives the protein CSVIGQGNIQYF.

This clonotype was counted ten times or more. The rearrangement joins TRBV5-1 to TRBJ1-1; no definite D call. V was pared by 3 bases and J by 1 base, with 7 bases between. This CDR3 is 13 amino acids long. In germline, CDR1 is SGHRS, CDR2 YFSETQ. The CDR3 spells CASSSGENTEAFF. DNA of the CDR3: TGCGCCAGCAGCTCCGGGGAGAACACTGAAGCTTTCTTT.

This clonotype was recorded at least ten times. The rearrangement links TRBV20-1 to TRBJ2-3; 7 bases line up with TRBD2. The CDR3 contains 16 residues. Germline values: CDR1 DFQATT, CDR2 SNEGSKA (reference sequence). Trimming at V came to 0 bases and at J to 4 bases, leaving 10 bases not matched to a gene. The CDR3 is CSARDVPGGGADTQYF. The CDR3 DNA reads TGCAGTGCTAGAGACGTGCCGGGGGGAGGGGCAGATACGCAGTATTTT.

This clonotype was detected many times. The rearrangement uses TRBV10-3 and TRBJ1-5; 7 nucleotides agree with TRBD1. J was trimmed by 7 bases and V by 5 bases; bases with no gene match: 8. In germline, CDR1 is ENHRY, CDR2 SYGVKD. The CDR3 totals 14 residues. CDR3 sequence: CAISPTGAGQPQHF. The CDR3 DNA sequence: TGTGCCATCAGTCCAACAGGGGCAGGGCAGCCCCAGCATTTT.

This clonotype was counted ten times or more. The chain uses TRBV29-1 and TRBJ2-2; D not resolved. The germline CDR1 and CDR2 sequences are SQVTM and ANQGSEA. The CDR3 has 13 amino acids. V was cut by 7 bases and J by 6 bases, with 15 bases left in between. CDR3 residues: CSGDGPGSGELFF. The CDR3 DNA sequence: TGCAGCGGTGATGGACCAGGTTCCGGGGAGCTGTTTTTT.

In this sample, this clonotype turned up many times. The chain uses TRBV12-3 or TRBV12-4 and TRBJ1-4, with no clear D. The CDR3 loop spans 14 amino acids. V lost 6 bases and J 2 bases, leaving 10 bases between the germline ends. In nucleotides, the CDR3 is TGTGCCAGCAGCCTCTCTGGGACTAATGAAAAACTGTTTTTT. Residues: CASSLSGTNEKLFF.

This clonotype has ten or more counts. This chain connects TRBV12-3 or TRBV12-4 to TRBJ2-3, with D perhaps TRBD2 (5 bases). This CDR3 contains 15 residues. The V gene lost 5 bases and the J gene lost 0 bases, with 12 bases spanning the gap. CDR3 DNA: TGTGCCAGCAGTCCCGGACTGGCTAGCACAGATACGCAGTATTTT. Translation: CASSPGLASTDTQYF.

This clonotype has ten or more counts. The rearrangement joins TRBV3-1 to TRBJ1-2; D not resolved. CDR1 and CDR2 from the germline V gene are LGHDT and YNNKEL (reference sequence). The CDR3 extends over 13 amino acids. Trimming shortened V by 4 bases and J by 7 bases, and 13 bases separated the two germline ends. The CDR3 here is CASSLLGKGGYTF. In nucleotides, the CDR3 is TGTGCCAGCAGCCTCCTAGGGAAGGGTGGCTACACCTTC.

Many counts were recorded for this clonotype. This chain joins TRBV6-6 and TRBJ2-5; 11 nucleotides agree with TRBD1. The CDR3 consists of 15 residues. Unmatched junction bases numbered 8, after V lost 5 bases and J lost 6 bases. Germline CDR1 and CDR2: MNHNY and SVGAGI (reference sequence). The CDR3 coding sequence is TGTGCCAGCAGTCCCCCGGGACAGGGGGAGAAGACCCAGTACTTC. As protein: CASSPPGQGEKTQYF.

This clonotype appeared many times. The rearrangement joins TRBV25-1 to TRBJ1-6; D gene unclear. Trimming took off 5 bases at V and 5 bases at J, with 10 bases between the two ends. The CDR3 length is 14 residues. From germline, CDR1 is MGHDK and CDR2 SYGVNS. Here the CDR3 DNA reads TGTGCCAGCAGTTCCCAATCGCATAATTCACCCCTCCACTTT. Translating it yields CASSSQSHNSPLHF. The entire variable domain, with the rest obtained from reference TRBV25-1 and TRBJ1-6, is as follows: EADIYQTPRYLVIGTGKKITLECSQTMGHDKMYWYQQDPGMELHLIHYSYGVNSTEKGDLSSESTVSRIRTEHFPLTLESARPSHTSQYLCASSSQSHNSPLHFGNGTRLTVT.

This clonotype was seen ten or more times. The chain couples TRBV12-3 or TRBV12-4 to TRBJ2-3; 10 positions agree with TRBD1. This CDR3 region has 14 residues. V was clipped by 6 bases and J by 5 bases; unmatched bases: 5. The CDR3 region is CASSRQGAGDTQYF. CDR3 coding DNA: TGTGCCAGCAGCCGACAGGGGGCCGGAGATACGCAGTATTTT.

At least ten counts were recorded for this clonotype. The CDR3 DNA reads as TGCGCCAGCAGCAGGGGACAGGCGACGAACTATGGCTACACCTTC. This sequence encodes CASSRGQATNYGYTF. The genes are TRBV5-1 and TRBJ1-2, with 8 bases that match TRBD1. Per the germline V gene, CDR1 is SGHRS and CDR2 is YFSETQ. The CDR3 has 15 residues. V dropped 4 bases and J dropped 2; count of bases not matched to a gene: 7.

A note on this clonotype: One end of the junction fails to match germline, which may point to a read error. V usage is TRBV20-1 and J usage is TRBJ1-5, with a possible D match to TRBD1 (5 bases). The CDR3 is made up of 12 amino acids. Germline CDR1 and CDR2: DFQATT and SNEGSKA (reference sequence). This chain's CDR3 is CSASGGDQPQNF. CDR3 sequence (DNA): TGCAGTGCTAGCGGGGGGGATCAGCCCCAGAATTTT.

This clonotype was seen ten or more times. The chain recombines TRBV7-2 with TRBJ2-7, with D perhaps TRBD1 (5 bases). Deletions cut 3 bases from V and 4 bases from J, with 7 bases between. CDR3 size: 12 residues. CDR1 SGHTA and CDR2 FQGNSA come from the germline V gene. The CDR3 region has the DNA TGTGCCAGCAGCTTGGACATTTACGAGCAGTACTTC. This encodes CASSLDIYEQYF.

This clonotype was observed many times. The chain uses TRBV7-2 and TRBJ2-7; D is ambiguous. The CDR3 is made up of 13 amino acids. Trimming shortened V by 4 bases and J by 3 bases, and 10 bases separated the two germline ends. Germline CDR1 is SGHTA and CDR2 is FQGNSA. CDR3 DNA: TGTGCCAGCAGCTCCGCCCCAAGCTACGAGCAGTACTTC. Its protein product is CASSSAPSYEQYF.

This clonotype was found many times. The rearrangement links TRBV5-1 to TRBJ1-1; D is ambiguous. The germline CDR1 and CDR2 sequences are SGHRS and YFSETQ. This CDR3 comprises 14 residues. Trimming cost V 7 bases and J 1 base, with 14 bases left between them. The CDR3 here is CASGSLGRNTEAFF. The CDR3 DNA is TGCGCCAGCGGGAGTTTAGGGCGGAACACTGAAGCTTTCTTT.